The rows below give T cell receptor beta chains drawn from one sample of a study of beta chain features in type 1 diabetes. Generated by immunoSEQ multiplex PCR, the TCRdb table keeps only in-frame clones and is missing some. This sample has 200,000 to 250,000 clones; around 16% occur once, and the top ten carry approximately 0.086%. The sequenced sample consisted of naive CD4+ T cells from blood. The receptors were gathered from a man under 40 with type 1 diabetes. Each CDR3 is given with its conserved first and last residue. D genes are given only for firm matches. The size entry is marked missing in some rows and otherwise reads once, few, many or a size class.

>TRBJ2-1|.|TRBV29-1|12|few
TGCAGTGTTCAACAGAGGGGGACTGGCCAGTTCTTC
CSVQQRGTGQFF
>TRBJ2-1|.|TRBV18|13|.
TGTGCCAGCTCGCCTCAGGACAAGGATGAGCAGTTCTTC
CASSPQDKDEQFF
>TRBJ2-7|.|TRBV7-9|13|.
TGTGCCAGCAATGGTGAAAGCTCCTACGAGCAGTACTTC
CASNGESSYEQYF
>TRBJ2-2|TRBD2|TRBV7-9|16|.
TGTGCCAGCAGACCACTAGCGGGCAGCGGCACCGGGGAGCTGTTTTTT
CASRPLAGSGTGELFF
>TRBJ1-5|.|TRBV7-9|12|few
TGTGCCAGCAGCTTTAGCAATCAGCCCCAGCATTTT
CASSFSNQPQHF
>TRBJ2-7|TRBD2|TRBV30|14|.
TGTGCCTGGGGACTAGCGGGAGGGCAGCGCGAGCAGTACTTC
CAWGLAGGQREQYF
>TRBJ1-5|.|TRBV9|15|few
TGTGCCAGCAGCGTAGCCGGATATAGCAATCAGCCCCAGCATTTT
CASSVAGYSNQPQHF
>TRBJ1-1|.|TRBV30|11|.
TGTGCCTGGAGTGTACAGGCTGAAGCTTTCTTT
CAWSVQAEAFF
>TRBJ1-1|.|TRBV14|13|.
TGTGCCAGCAGTCAACTAATGAACACTGAAGCTTTCTTT
CASSQLMNTEAFF
>TRBJ2-1|TRBD2|TRBV9|16|.
TGTGCCAGCAGCGTAGCGGGGGGGCAGTTTTACAATGAGCAGTTCTTC
CASSVAGGQFYNEQFF
>TRBJ2-1|.|TRBV6-5|12|.
TGTGCCAGCAGTACCAGCGGGAATGAGCAGTTCTTC
CASSTSGNEQFF
>TRBJ2-3|.|TRBV7-2|16|few
TGTGCCAGCAGCTTAGAGCGGCCAGGGAGCACAGATACGCAGTATTTT
CASSLERPGSTDTQYF
>TRBJ1-3|TRBD1|TRBV9|15|.
TGTGCCAGCAGCGTAGTGGGGACAGGGGGAAACACCATATATTTT
CASSVVGTGGNTIYF
>TRBJ2-1|.|TRBV6-5|12|few
TGTGCCAGCAGTTACGGGAGGAATGAGCAGTTCTTC
CASSYGRNEQFF
>TRBJ1-2|TRBD1|TRBV29-1|13|.
TGCAGCGCTGGACAGGCTTTAAACTATGGCTACACCTTC
CSAGQALNYGYTF
>TRBJ2-7|.|TRBV23-1|12|.
TGCGCCAGCCCAACAGGGCCCTACGAGCAGTACTTC
CASPTGPYEQYF
>TRBJ2-5|TRBD1|TRBV29-1|13|.
TGCAGCGTTGTGGCAGGGGGTCACGAGACCCAGTACTTC
CSVVAGGHETQYF
>TRBJ1-2|TRBD1|TRBV27|15|.
TGTGCCAGCAGCTCACGACAGGGGGCAAACTATGGCTACACCTTC
CASSSRQGANYGYTF
>TRBJ1-1|TRBD1|TRBV28|15|.
TGTGCCAGCAGTTTACGAGGGGGCTGGAACACTGAAGCTTTCTTT
CASSLRGGWNTEAFF
>TRBJ2-7|.|TRBV7-9|15|.
TGTGCCAGCAGCGCAACTTGGGACAAGGGCGACGAGCAGTACTTC
CASSATWDKGDEQYF